Shown below are 11 T cell receptor beta chains from a single sample sequenced in a study of cytomegalovirus exposure and HLA in healthy donors. Data came from immunoSEQ multiplex PCR; TCRdb stores just in-frame clones and leaves some out. The sample yields 150,000 to 200,000 clones, 91% seen once. Sequencing was carried out using PBMCs. Receptors were obtained from a woman between 18 and 30 years old in good health and CMV-seropositive.

The chain carries TRBV28 and TRBJ2-7; 11 bases fit TRBD2. Germline CDR1 reads MDHEN; CDR2 reads SYDVKM. The length of the CDR3 is 15 residues. V was pared by 6 bases and J by 6 bases, with 10 bases of the junction left unmatched. The CDR3 DNA is TGTGCCAGCAGGTTAGCGGGAGGGCCCTCTGGCGAGCAGTACTTC. This sequence encodes CASRLAGGPSGEQYF.

The chain has TRBV7-8 and TRBJ2-7; 12 positions agree with TRBD1. CDR1 and CDR2 (germline): SGHVS, FQNEAQ. The CDR3 has 14 amino acids. J gave up 7 bases and V 3 bases, and 4 bases lay outside the gene matches. This CDR3 reads CASSLGTGGIEQYF. The CDR3 DNA reads as TGTGCCAGCAGCTTGGGGACAGGGGGCATTGAGCAGTACTTC.

The rearrangement uses TRBV28 and TRBJ2-7; D unclear. The length of the CDR3 is 17 residues. Trimming left V 3 bases short and J 3 bases short, with 21 bases between. Germline V CDR1 and CDR2: MDHEN, SYDVKM. CDR3 sequence reads: CASSFNNLRNHYYEQYF. CDR3 nucleotide sequence: TGTGCCAGCAGTTTCAATAACCTTAGGAACCACTACTACGAGCAGTACTTC.

The chain joins TRBV27 to TRBJ2-1; 10 positions match TRBD2. Germline-derived CDR1 and CDR2 are MNHEY and SMNVEV (reference sequence). With V trimmed by 6 bases and J by 1 base, 6 bases remained unmatched. The CDR3 is 16 residues long. The CDR3 protein is CASRSSGSLSYNEQFF. The CDR3 coding sequence is TGTGCCAGCAGATCTAGCGGGAGCCTTTCCTACAATGAGCAGTTCTTC.

V usage is TRBV19 and J usage is TRBJ1-1; 7 bases align to TRBD1. CDR3 length equals 17 residues. V dropped 7 bases and J dropped 1; count of bases not matched to a gene: 15. Germline V gene sequence: CDR1 LNHDA, CDR2 SQIVND (reference sequence). The CDR3 sequence is CASKPHRGERKNTEAFF. CDR3 nucleotides: TGTGCCAGTAAACCGCACAGGGGAGAAAGGAAGAACACTGAAGCTTTCTTT.

This clone was detected only once. The rearrangement joins TRBV28 to TRBJ2-2; D uncertain. Looked up from germline, CDR1 is MDHEN and CDR2 is SYDVKM. The CDR3 length is 17 residues. The V gene lost 5 bases and the J gene lost 0 bases, with 16 bases spanning the gap. CDR3 sequence (DNA): TGTGCCAGCAGTCCCGGAATACTCGACACGAACACCGGGGAGCTGTTTTTT. This gives the protein CASSPGILDTNTGELFF.

The CDR3 nucleotides read TGTGCCAGCAGTCGACAGGGGGCCTTGACTGAAGCTTTCTTT. Encoded protein: CASSRQGALTEAFF. The chain employs TRBV2 and TRBJ1-1, with 10 nucleotides matching TRBD1. The CDR3 length is 14 residues. From germline, CDR1 is SNHLY and CDR2 FYNNEI. Trimming took 5 bases from V and 5 from J; bases not matched to a gene: 5.

J is TRBJ1-1 and V is TRBV5-6, with TRBD1 identical over 7 bases. V lost 3 bases to trimming and J lost 5 bases; unmatched junction nucleotides: 4. The CDR3 loop spans 13 amino acids. Per the germline V gene, CDR1 is SGHDT and CDR2 is YYEEEE. The CDR3 DNA sequence: TGTGCCAGCAGCTCGACAGGGAGAACTGAAGCTTTCTTT. Its translation is CASSSTGRTEAFF.

The sample holds one count of this clone. This chain uses TRBV7-9 with TRBJ1-5; possibly TRBD1 for D (5 bases). Per germline, CDR1 SEHNR and CDR2 FQNEAQ (reference sequence). Deletions cut 4 bases from V and 4 bases from J, with 11 bases between. The CDR3 spans 14 residues. The CDR3 nucleotides read TGTGCCAGCAGCTCTGCAGGGTTAAATCAGCCCCAGCATTTT. Translating it yields CASSSAGLNQPQHF.

In this sample, this clone turned up once. J is TRBJ2-1 and V is TRBV7-9; 10 nucleotides align to TRBD1. Germline V gene data show CDR1 as SEHNR and CDR2 as FQNEAQ (reference sequence). V lost 2 bases, J lost 8 bases, and 9 bases stayed unmatched. The CDR3 spans 16 residues. CDR3 sequence (DNA): TGTGCCAGCAGCTTAAGACAGGGGGCGATTACATATGAGCAGTTCTTC. Translated, it gives CASSLRQGAITYEQFF.

The rearrangement links TRBV19 to TRBJ2-1; 7 bases fit TRBD2. The CDR3 consists of 12 residues. CDR1 is LNHDA, CDR2 SQIVND, per germline (reference sequence). V dropped 9 bases and J dropped 5; count of bases not matched to a gene: 4. Here the CDR3 reads CASRTRDNEQFF. The CDR3, as DNA: TGTGCCAGCCGGACTAGAGACAATGAGCAGTTCTTC.